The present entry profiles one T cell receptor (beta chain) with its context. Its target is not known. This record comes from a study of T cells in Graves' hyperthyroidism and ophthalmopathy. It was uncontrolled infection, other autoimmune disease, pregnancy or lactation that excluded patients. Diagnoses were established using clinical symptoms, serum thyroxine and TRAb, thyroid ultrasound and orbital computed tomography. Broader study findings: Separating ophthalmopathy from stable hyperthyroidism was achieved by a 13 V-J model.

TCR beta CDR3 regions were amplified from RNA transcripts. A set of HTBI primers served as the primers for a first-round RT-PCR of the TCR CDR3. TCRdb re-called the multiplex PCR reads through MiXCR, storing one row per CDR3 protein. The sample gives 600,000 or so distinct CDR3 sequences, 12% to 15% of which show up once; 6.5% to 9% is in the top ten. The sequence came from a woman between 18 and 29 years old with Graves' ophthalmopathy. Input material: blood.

CDR3 in DNA: TGCGCCAGCAGCCAAGAGATCGCTAGCACAGATACGCAGTATTTT. As protein: CASSQEIASTDTQYF. The rearrangement uses TRBV4-1 and TRBJ2-3; no reliable D call. V dropped 0 bases and J dropped 0 bases, with 7 bases sitting between them. This CDR3 is 15 amino acids long. Per germline, CDR1 MGHRA and CDR2 YSYEKL.